This note documents a single T cell receptor (beta chain) sequence. The antigen it binds to is not known. Per-base quality was not reported, and no clone a single base away is much larger than it. The library was prepared using PCR. The reads were generated on an Illumina HiSeq 2500. TCR libraries were prepared with molecular barcoding, using unique molecular identifiers to normalize TCRbeta repertoire quantification. Using fastp at Q25 and MiXCR, TCRdb reprocessed the public reads and kept productive beta chains. Every CDR3 protein is listed once, alongside the most common genes and DNA of its rows. This sample comprises fewer than 150,000 distinct CDR3 sequences, around a tenth of them detected only once. Together, the top ten hold approximately 25% of the sample. This entry is derived from a study of T-cell reconstitution after alpha-beta-depleted transplantation in children (dated by TCRdb to 2015 to 2016). Some background on the complete study: T-cell immune reconstitution after TCRalphabeta/CD19-depleted allogeneic hematopoietic cell transplantation in children was quantitatively tracked in the study by means of TCR repertoire profiling. What the authors observed across the whole study: The apparently early alphabetaT-cell count recovery about two months after transplant was reportedly dependent on only several hundred rapidly expanded clones derived from non-depleted graft cells. Over subsequent months, a decline in hyperexpanded clone frequencies was noted, and after one year, T-cell counts and TCRbeta diversity were mostly ascribed to newly produced T cells. In some patients, high TCRbeta diversity at day 60 was attributed to recipient T cells and intrathymic progenitors that had survived conditioning.

Between the V and J ends, shortened by 1 base and 5 bases respectively, the junction contains 12 bases. The CDR3 has 14 amino acids, counting the end cysteine and phenylalanine. The read is trimmed to its CDR3 DNA, 42 bases read in frame from base 1. CDR1 and CDR2 are drawn from the germline V gene: SGDLS, YYNGEE. Explained via the paper, the treatment or condition label denotes: allogeneic hematopoietic cell transplantation with graft depleted of TCRalphabeta T cells and CD19 B cells. TCRalphabeta/CD19-depleted allogeneic hematopoietic cell grafts were given to the transplant recipients, all of whom were children.

The rearrangement joined TRBV9 to TRBJ2-5, with a tentative D gene TRBD1 over 7 matching bases. Sample: PBMCs, mostly from graft donor cells, taken 180 days after TCRalphabeta/CD19-depleted stem cell transplant. This TCR was recovered from a girl in the first two years of life who had a stem cell transplant for combined immunodeficiency, so the T cells may come from the graft donor. The bases read TGTGCCAGCAGCGTAAGGCCAGGGGGGGAGACCCAGTACTTC. It codes for CASSVRPGGETQYF.